This T cell receptor (beta chain) was identified in a study of response to subunit inactivated influenza vaccine. Study-wide findings and caveats: Each seasonal flu vaccination may recruit only limited new T cells, authors suggested.

This clonotype appeared a single time. Antigen unknown. Germline-derived CDR1 and CDR2 are SGHDT and YYEEEE. The CDR3 length is 18 residues. Between the trimmed V and J ends, which lost 3 bases and 0 bases, there was a span of 18 bases. TCRdb processed the RT-PCR reads anew with MiXCR; each CDR3 protein has one entry. The data show around 520,000 distinct CDR3 sequences, with 25% seen just once and over 1.5% held by the top ten. The receptor comes from a man aged 45 to 65 who received an inactivated influenza vaccine. The sample was CD4+ T cells sorted from PBMCs, taken 4 to 6 days after vaccination. V usage is TRBV5-6 and J usage is TRBJ2-2, with D tentatively TRBD1 or TRBD2 (5 bases each). CDR3 loop: CASSSDLSRGANTGELFF. DNA of the CDR3: TGTGCCAGCAGCTCAGACCTCTCTCGAGGGGCGAACACCGGGGAGCTGTTTTTT.